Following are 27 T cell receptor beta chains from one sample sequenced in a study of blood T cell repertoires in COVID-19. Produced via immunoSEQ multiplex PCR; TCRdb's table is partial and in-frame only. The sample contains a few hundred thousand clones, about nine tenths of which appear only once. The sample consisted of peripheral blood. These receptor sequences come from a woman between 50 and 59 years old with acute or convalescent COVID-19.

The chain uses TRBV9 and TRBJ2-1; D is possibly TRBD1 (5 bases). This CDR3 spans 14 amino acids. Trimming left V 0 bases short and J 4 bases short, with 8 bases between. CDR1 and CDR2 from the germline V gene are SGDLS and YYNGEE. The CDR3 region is CASSVASGYNEQFF. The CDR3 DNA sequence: TGTGCCAGCAGCGTAGCCTCAGGGTACAATGAGCAGTTCTTC.

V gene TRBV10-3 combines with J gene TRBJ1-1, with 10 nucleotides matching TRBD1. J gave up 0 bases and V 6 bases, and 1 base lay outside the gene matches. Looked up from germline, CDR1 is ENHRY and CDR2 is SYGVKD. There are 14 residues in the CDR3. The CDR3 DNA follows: TGTGCCATCAGGACAGGGGGCCTGAACACTGAAGCTTTCTTT. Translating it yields CAIRTGGLNTEAFF.

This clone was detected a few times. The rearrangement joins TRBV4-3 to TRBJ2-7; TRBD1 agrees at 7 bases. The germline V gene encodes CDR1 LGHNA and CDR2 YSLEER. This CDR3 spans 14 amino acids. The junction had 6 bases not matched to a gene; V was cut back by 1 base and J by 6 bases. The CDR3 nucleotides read TGCGCCAGCAGCCAAGTCCCCACAGGGGTCGAGCAGTACTTC. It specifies CASSQVPTGVEQYF.

The CDR3 bases are TGTGCCAGCAGCCCGAGGGCCGACTTCAATGAAAAACTGTTTTTT. Its protein product is CASSPRADFNEKLFF. The gene calls are TRBV13 and TRBJ1-4; D unresolved. Trimming removed 5 bases from V and 5 bases from J, with 15 bases in between. The V gene's germline CDR1 is PRHDT and CDR2 FYEKMQ (reference sequence). There are 15 residues in the CDR3.

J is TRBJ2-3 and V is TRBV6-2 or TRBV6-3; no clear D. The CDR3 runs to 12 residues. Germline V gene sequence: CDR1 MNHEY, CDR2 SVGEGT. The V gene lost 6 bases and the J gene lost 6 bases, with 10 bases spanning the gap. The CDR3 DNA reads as TGTGCCAGCAGCCCTTCCCTGGATACGCAGTATTTT. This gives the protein CASSPSLDTQYF.

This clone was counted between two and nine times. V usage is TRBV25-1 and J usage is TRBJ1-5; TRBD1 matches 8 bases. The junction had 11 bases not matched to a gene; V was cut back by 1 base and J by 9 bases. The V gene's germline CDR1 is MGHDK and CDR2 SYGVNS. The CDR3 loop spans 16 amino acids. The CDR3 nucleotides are TGTGCCAGCAGTGAATTGGACAGGGTAATTTGGGGGCCCCAGCATTTT. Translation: CASSELDRVIWGPQHF.

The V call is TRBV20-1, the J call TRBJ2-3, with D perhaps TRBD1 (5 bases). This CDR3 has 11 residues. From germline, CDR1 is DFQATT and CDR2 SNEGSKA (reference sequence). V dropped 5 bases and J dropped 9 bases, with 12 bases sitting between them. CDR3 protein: CSALTVETQYF. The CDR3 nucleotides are TGCAGTGCTCTGACAGTTGAAACGCAGTATTTT.

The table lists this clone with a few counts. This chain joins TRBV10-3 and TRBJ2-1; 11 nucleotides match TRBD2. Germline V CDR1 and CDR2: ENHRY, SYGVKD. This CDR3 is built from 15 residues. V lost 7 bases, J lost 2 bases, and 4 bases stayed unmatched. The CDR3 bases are TGTGCCATCAAAATAGCGGGAGGGCCCTACAATGAGCAGTTCTTC. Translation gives CAIKIAGGPYNEQFF.

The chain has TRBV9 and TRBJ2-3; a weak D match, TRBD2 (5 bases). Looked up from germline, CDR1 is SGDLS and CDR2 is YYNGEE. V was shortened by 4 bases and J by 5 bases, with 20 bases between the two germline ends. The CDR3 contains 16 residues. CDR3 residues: CASSPTAGGLKDTQYF. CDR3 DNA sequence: TGTGCCAGCAGCCCCACGGCGGGCGGGTTAAAAGATACGCAGTATTTT.

CDR3 in amino acids: CASGLAGADTQYF. The CDR3 coding sequence is TGTGCCAGCGGACTAGCGGGAGCAGATACGCAGTATTTT. This sequence joins TRBV6-6 and TRBJ2-3; 13 nucleotides match TRBD2. Germline lookup yields CDR1 MNHNY and CDR2 SVGAGI (reference sequence). The CDR3 is 13 residues long. V lost 8 bases and J lost 4; bases outside the gene matches: 0.

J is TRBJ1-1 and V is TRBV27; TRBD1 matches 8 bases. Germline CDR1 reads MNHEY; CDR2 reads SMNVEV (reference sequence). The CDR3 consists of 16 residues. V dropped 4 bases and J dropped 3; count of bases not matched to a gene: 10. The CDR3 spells CASSSLGQGGYTEAFF. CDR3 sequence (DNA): TGTGCCAGCAGTTCCCTTGGACAGGGTGGTTACACTGAAGCTTTCTTT.

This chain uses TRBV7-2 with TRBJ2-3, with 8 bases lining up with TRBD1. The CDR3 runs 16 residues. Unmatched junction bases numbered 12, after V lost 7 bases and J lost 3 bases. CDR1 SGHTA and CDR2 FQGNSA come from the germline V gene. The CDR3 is CASTLWTGTVTDTQYF. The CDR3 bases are TGTGCCAGCACCCTGTGGACAGGGACAGTTACAGATACGCAGTATTTT.

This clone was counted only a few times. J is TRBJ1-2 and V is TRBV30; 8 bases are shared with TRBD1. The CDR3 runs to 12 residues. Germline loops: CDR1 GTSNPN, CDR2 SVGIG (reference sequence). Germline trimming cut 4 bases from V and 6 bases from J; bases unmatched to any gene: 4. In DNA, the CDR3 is TGTGCCTGGAATCAGGGGGCGGATGGCTACACCTTC. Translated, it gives CAWNQGADGYTF.

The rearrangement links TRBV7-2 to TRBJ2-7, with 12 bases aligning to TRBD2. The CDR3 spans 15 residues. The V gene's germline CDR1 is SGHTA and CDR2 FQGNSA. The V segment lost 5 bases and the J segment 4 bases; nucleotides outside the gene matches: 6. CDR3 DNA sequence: TGTGCCAGCAGCACGACTAGCGGGAGTCGGTACGAGCAGTACTTC. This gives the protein CASSTTSGSRYEQYF.

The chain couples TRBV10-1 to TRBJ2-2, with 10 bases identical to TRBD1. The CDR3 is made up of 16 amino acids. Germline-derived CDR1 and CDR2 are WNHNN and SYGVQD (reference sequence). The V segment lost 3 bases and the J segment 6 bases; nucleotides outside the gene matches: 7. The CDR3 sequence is CASSEVTGGLAGELFF. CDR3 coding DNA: TGCGCCAGCAGTGAAGTGACAGGGGGCCTGGCCGGGGAGCTGTTTTTT.

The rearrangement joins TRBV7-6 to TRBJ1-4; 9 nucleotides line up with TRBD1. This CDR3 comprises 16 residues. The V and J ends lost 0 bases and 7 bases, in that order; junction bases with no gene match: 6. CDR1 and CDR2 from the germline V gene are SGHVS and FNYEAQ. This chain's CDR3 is CASSLAPQGAGEKLFF. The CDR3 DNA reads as TGTGCCAGCAGCTTAGCTCCACAGGGGGCAGGTGAAAAACTGTTTTTT. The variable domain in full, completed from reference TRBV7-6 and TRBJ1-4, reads GAGVSQSPRYKVTKRGQDVALRCDPISGHVSLYWYRQALGQGPEFLTYFNYEAQQDKSGLPNDRFSAERPEGSISTLTIQRTEQRDSAMYRCASSLAPQGAGEKLFFGSGTQLSVL.

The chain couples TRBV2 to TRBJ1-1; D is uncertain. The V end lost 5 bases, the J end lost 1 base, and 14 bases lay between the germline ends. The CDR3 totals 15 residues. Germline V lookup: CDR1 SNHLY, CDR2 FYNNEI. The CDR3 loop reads CASSTRRQRNTEAFF. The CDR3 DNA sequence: TGTGCCAGCAGTACCCGCAGACAAAGGAACACTGAAGCTTTCTTT.

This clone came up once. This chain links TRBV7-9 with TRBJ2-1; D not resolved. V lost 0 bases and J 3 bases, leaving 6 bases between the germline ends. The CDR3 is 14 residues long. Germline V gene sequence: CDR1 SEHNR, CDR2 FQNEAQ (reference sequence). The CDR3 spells CASSLAGSYNEQFF. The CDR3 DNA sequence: TGTGCCAGCAGCTTAGCGGGCAGCTACAATGAGCAGTTCTTC.

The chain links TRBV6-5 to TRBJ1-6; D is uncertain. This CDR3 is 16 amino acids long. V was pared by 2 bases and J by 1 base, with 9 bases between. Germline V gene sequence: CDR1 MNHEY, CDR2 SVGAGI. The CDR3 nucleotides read TGTGCCAGCAGTTACGATCGGTCTTCCTATAATTCACCCCTCCACTTT. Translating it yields CASSYDRSSYNSPLHF.

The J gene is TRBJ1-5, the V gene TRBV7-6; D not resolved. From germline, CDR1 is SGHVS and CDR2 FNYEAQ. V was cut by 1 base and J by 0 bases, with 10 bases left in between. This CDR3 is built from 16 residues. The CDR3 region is CASSLGTVNSNQPQHF. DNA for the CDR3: TGTGCCAGCAGCTTAGGCACAGTGAATAGCAATCAGCCCCAGCATTTT.

Written as DNA, the CDR3 is TGCAGTGCTAGTAACAGGGGCTTCTATGGCTACACCTTC. Protein: CSASNRGFYGYTF. The V call is TRBV20-1, the J call TRBJ1-2, with TRBD1 matching 7 bases. Losses at the gene ends were 3 bases for V and 4 bases for J; bases not matched to a gene: 5. This CDR3 is built from 13 residues. Germline V gene data show CDR1 as DFQATT and CDR2 as SNEGSKA (reference sequence).

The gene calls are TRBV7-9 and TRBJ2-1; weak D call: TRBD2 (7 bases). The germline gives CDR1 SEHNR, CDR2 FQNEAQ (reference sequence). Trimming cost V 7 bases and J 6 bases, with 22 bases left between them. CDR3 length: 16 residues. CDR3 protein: CASTPPGGPRVNEQFF. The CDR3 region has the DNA TGTGCCAGCACCCCCCCCGGGGGGCCGAGGGTCAATGAGCAGTTCTTC. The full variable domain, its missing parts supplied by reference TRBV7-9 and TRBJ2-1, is DTGVSQNPRHKITKRGQNVTFRCDPISEHNRLYWYRQTLGQGPEFLTYFQNEAQLEKSRLLSDRFSAERPKGSFSTLEIQRTEQGDSAMYLCASTPPGGPRVNEQFFGPGTRLTVL.

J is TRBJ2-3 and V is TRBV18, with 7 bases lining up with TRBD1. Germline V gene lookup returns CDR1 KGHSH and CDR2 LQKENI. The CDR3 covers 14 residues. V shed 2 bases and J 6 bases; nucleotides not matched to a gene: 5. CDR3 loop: CASSPATGYDTQYF. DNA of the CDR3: TGTGCCAGCTCACCAGCGACAGGGTATGATACGCAGTATTTT.

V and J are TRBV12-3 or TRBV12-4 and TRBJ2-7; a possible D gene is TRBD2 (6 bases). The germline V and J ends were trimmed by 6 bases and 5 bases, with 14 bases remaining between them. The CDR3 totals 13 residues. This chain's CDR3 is CASSRTKPDEQYF. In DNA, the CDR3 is TGTGCCAGCAGCCGGACTAAACCCGACGAGCAGTACTTC.

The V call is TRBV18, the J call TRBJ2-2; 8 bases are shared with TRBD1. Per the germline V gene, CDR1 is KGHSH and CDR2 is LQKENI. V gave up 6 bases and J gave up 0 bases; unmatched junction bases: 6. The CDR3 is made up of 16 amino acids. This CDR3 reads CASSKEQGANTGELFF. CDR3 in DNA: TGTGCCAGCTCGAAGGAACAGGGGGCGAACACCGGGGAGCTGTTTTTT.

The CDR3 protein is CASSQVRGASYEQYF. The CDR3 DNA is TGCGCCAGCAGCCAAGTTCGGGGGGCCTCCTACGAGCAGTACTTC. The V call is TRBV4-3, the J call TRBJ2-7, with D perhaps TRBD2 (7 bases). V was pared by 1 base and J by 0 bases, with 10 bases between. There are 15 residues in the CDR3. In germline, CDR1 is LGHNA, CDR2 YSLEER.

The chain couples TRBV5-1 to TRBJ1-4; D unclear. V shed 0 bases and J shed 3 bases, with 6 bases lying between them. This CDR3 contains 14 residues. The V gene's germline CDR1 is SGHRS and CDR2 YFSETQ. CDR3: CASSLGYSNEKLFF. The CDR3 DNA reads TGCGCCAGCAGCTTGGGGTACTCTAATGAAAAACTGTTTTTT.